This TCR beta chain was captured by sequencing in a study of T cell repertoires in cytomegalovirus infection. Study overall: Matching HLA type and CMV infection were both indicated by public TCR beta signatures.

The trim removed 4 bases at V and 2 bases at J, leaving 9 bases unmatched. The CDR3 runs 16 residues. Germline V gene lookup returns CDR1 SGDLS and CDR2 YYNGEE. Notes on this clonotype: Its cognate antigen is unknown.

Findings of the study overall: HLA-C-restricted CMV-specific TCR beta clonotypes were dominant in the ex vivo response. There were carriers of CMV plus the relevant HLA, and cumulative public TCR beta family frequency identified them.

TCRdb redid the calling of the reads with MiXCR, one entry per CDR3 protein. Here the sample spans about 440,000 distinct CDR3 sequences, approximately 32% being singletons. Sequences were obtained from PBMCs. The rearrangement links TRBV9 to TRBJ1-2; 9 bases line up with TRBD1. The sequence came from a human donor in good health (CMV status not recorded). Some clones in this sample may be carry-over from other donors' samples. In DNA form, the CDR3 reads TGTGCCAGCAGCTTCAACCGGGACAGGGACAACTATGGCTACACCTTC. Its protein product is CASSFNRDRDNYGYTF.